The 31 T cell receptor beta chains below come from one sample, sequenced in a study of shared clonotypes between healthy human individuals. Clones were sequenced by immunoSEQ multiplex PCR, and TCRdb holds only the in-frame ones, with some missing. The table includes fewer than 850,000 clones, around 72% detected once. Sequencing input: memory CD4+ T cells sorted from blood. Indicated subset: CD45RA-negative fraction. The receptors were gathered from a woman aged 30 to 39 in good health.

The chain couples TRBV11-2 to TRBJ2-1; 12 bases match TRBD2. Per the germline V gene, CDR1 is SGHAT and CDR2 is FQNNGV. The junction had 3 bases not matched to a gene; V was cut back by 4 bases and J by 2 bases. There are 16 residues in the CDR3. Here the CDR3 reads CASSSGLAGPYNEQFF. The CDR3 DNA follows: TGTGCCAGCAGCTCAGGACTAGCGGGACCCTACAATGAGCAGTTCTTC.

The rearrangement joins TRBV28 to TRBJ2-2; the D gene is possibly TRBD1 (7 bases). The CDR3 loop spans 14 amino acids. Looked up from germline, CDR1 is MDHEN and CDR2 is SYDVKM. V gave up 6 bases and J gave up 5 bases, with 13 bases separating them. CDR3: CASRQGRRTGELFF. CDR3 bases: TGTGCCAGCAGACAGGGGAGGCGGACCGGGGAGCTGTTTTTT.

CDR3 coding DNA: TGTGCCAGCCTATCCTCAGTTGGGGAGGGGGTTGGAGAGCAGTACTTC. It specifies CASLSSVGEGVGEQYF. The chain employs TRBV28 and TRBJ2-7; D is perhaps TRBD2 (7 bases). Trimming removed 8 bases at V and 7 bases at J, with 27 bases between. Per germline, CDR1 MDHEN and CDR2 SYDVKM. The CDR3 sequence is 16 residues long. Variable domain in full (rest from reference TRBV28 and TRBJ2-7): DVKVTQSSRYLVKRTGEKVFLECVQDMDHENMFWYRQDPGLGLRLIYFSYDVKMKEKGDIPEGYSVSREKKERFSLILESASTNQTSMYLCASLSSVGEGVGEQYFGPGTRLTVT.

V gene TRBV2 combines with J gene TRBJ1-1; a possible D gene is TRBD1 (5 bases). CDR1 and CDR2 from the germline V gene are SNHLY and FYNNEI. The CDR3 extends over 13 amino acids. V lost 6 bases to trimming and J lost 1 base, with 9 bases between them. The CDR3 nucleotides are TGTGCCAGCAGATGGGACCCGAACACTGAAGCTTTCTTT. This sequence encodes CASRWDPNTEAFF.

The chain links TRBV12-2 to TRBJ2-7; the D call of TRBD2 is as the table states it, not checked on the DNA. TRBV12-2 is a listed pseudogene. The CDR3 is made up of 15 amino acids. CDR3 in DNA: TGTGCAAGTCGCTTAGTCCCGGGAGTAGGTGTTGAGCAGTACTTC. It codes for CASRLVPGVGVEQYF.

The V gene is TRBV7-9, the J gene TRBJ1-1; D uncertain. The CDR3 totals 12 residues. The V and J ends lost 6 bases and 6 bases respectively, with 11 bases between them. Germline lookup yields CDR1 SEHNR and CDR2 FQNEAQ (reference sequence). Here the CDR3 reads CASRSHHPEAFF. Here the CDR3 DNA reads TGTGCCAGCAGATCTCACCATCCTGAAGCTTTCTTT.

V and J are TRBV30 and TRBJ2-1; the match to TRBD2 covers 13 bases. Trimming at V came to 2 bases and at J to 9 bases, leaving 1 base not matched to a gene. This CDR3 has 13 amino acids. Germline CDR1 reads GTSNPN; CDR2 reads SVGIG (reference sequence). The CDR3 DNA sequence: TGTGCCTGGAGTAGACTAGCGGGAGGTGAGCAGTTCTTC. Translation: CAWSRLAGGEQFF.

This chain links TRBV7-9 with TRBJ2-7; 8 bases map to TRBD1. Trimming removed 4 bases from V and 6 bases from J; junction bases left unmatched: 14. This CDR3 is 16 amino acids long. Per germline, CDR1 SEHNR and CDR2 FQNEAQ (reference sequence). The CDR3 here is CASSSPYRGTPTEQYF. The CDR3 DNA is TGTGCCAGCAGCTCACCGTACAGGGGGACGCCGACCGAGCAGTACTTC.

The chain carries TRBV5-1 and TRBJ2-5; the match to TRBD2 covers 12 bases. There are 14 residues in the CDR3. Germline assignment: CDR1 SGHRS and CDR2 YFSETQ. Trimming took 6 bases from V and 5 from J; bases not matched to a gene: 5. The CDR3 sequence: CASTGTSGLETQYF. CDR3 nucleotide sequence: TGCGCCAGCACTGGGACTAGCGGGCTGGAGACCCAGTACTTC.

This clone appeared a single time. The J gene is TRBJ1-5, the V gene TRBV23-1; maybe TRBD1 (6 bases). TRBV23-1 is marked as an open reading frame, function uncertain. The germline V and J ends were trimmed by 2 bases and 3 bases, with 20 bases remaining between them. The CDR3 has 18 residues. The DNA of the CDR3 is TGCGCCAGCAGTCAAGCTCCCGGGGGGGCGTATGTCAATCAGCCCCAGCATTTT. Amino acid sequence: CASSQAPGGAYVNQPQHF.

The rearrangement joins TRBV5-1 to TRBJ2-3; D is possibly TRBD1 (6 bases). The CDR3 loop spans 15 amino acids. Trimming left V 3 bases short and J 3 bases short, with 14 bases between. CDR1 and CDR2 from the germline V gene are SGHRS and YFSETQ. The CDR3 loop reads CASSSVRGVTDTQYF. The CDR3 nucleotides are TGCGCCAGCAGCTCGGTCAGGGGAGTTACAGATACGCAGTATTTT. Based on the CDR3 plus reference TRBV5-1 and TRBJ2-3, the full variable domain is KAGVTQTPRYLIKTRGQQVTLSCSPISGHRSVSWYQQTPGQGLQFLFEYFSETQRNKGNFPGRFSGRQFSNSRSEMNVSTLELGDSALYLCASSSVRGVTDTQYFGPGTRLTVL.

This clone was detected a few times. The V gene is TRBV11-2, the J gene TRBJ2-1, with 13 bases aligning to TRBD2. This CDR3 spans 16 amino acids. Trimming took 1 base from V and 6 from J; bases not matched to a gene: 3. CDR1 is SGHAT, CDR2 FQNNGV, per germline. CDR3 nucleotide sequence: TGTGCCAGCAGCTTAGGTGGACTAGCGGGGGTCAATGAGCAGTTCTTC. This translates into CASSLGGLAGVNEQFF.

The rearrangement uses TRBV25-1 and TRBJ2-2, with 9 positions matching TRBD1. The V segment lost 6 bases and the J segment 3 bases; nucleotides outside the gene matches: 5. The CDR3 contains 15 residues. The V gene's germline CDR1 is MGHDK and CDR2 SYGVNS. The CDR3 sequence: CASSAGTGHTGELFF. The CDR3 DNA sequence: TGTGCCAGCAGCGCCGGGACAGGGCACACCGGGGAGCTGTTTTTT.

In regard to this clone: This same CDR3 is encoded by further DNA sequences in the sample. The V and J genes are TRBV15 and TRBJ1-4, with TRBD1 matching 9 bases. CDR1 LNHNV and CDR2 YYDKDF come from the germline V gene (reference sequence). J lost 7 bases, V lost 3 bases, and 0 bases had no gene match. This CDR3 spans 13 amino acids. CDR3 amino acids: CATSRDRGEKLFF. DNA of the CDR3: TGTGCCACCAGCAGGGACAGGGGTGAAAAACTGTTTTTT.

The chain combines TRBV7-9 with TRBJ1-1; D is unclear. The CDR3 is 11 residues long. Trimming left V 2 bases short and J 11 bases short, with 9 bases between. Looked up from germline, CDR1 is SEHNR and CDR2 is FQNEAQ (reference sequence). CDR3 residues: CASSLMGGAFF. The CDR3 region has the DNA TGTGCCAGCAGCTTAATGGGAGGGGCTTTCTTT.

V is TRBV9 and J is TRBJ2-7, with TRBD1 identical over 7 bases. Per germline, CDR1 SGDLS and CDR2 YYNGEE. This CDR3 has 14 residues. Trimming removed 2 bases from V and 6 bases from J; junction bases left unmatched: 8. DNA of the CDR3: TGTGCCAGCAGCGTGCCGGACAGGTGGGTCGAGCAGTACTTC. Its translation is CASSVPDRWVEQYF.

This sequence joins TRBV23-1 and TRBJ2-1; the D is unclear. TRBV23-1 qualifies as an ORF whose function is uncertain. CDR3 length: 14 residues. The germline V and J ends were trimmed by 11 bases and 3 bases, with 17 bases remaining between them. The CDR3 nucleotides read TGCGCCCACCCCTTGCGTCGGCGCTACAATGAGCAGTTCTTC. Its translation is CAHPLRRRYNEQFF.

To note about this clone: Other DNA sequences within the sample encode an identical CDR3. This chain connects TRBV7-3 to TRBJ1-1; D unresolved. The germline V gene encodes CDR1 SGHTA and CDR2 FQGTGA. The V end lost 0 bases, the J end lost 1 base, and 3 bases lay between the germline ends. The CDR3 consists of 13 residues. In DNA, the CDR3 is TGTGCCAGCAGCTTAACTGCGAACACTGAAGCTTTCTTT. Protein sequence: CASSLTANTEAFF.

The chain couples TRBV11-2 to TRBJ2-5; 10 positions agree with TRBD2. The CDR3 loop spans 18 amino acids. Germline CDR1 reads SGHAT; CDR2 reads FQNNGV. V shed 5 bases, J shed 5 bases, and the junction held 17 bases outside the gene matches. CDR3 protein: CASSPRGVEREGLETQYF. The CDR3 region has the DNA TGTGCCAGCAGCCCCCGTGGGGTTGAGCGGGAGGGCCTGGAGACCCAGTACTTC.

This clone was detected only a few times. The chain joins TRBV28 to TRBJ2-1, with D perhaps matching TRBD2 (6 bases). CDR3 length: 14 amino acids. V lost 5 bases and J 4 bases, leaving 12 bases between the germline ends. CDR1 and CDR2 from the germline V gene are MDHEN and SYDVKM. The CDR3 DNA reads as TGTGCCAGCAGTGTAGCGGCAAAATACAATGAGCAGTTCTTC. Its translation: CASSVAAKYNEQFF.

The CDR3 region has the DNA TGCGCCAGCAGCTTGGGACAAGGCTCAACTAATGAAAAACTGTTTTTT. Its translation is CASSLGQGSTNEKLFF. The chain is built from TRBV5-1 and TRBJ1-4; D unclear. The germline CDR1 and CDR2 sequences are SGHRS and YFSETQ. V was trimmed by 0 bases and J by 0 bases, leaving 9 bases between them. CDR3 size: 16 residues.

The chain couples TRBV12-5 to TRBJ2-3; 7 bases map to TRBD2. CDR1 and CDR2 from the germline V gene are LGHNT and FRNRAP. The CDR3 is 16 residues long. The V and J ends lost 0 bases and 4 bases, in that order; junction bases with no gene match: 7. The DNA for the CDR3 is TGTGCTAGTGGTTTGGTCTTGGGCGGGAGCCCAGATACGCAGTATTTT. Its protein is CASGLVLGGSPDTQYF.

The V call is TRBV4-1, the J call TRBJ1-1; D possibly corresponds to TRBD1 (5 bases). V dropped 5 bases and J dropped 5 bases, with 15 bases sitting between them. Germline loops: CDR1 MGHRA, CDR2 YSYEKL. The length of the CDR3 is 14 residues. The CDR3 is CASSTIGGVTEAFF. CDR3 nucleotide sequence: TGCGCCAGCAGCACCATTGGGGGAGTTACTGAAGCTTTCTTT.

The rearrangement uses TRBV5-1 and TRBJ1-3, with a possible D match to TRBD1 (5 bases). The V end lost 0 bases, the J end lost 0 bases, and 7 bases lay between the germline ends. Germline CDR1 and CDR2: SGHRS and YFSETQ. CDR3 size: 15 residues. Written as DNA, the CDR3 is TGCGCCAGCAGCTTGGCGGGGACCTCTGGAAACACCATATATTTT. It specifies CASSLAGTSGNTIYF.

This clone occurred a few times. The CDR3 reads CASSPWTSGSTDTQYF. In DNA, the CDR3 is TGTGCCAGCTCTCCTTGGACTAGCGGGAGTACAGATACGCAGTATTTT. The V call is TRBV18, the J call TRBJ2-3, with TRBD2 identical over 13 bases. Per germline, CDR1 KGHSH and CDR2 LQKENI. The junction had 6 bases not matched to a gene; V was cut back by 6 bases and J by 3 bases. The CDR3 runs to 16 residues.

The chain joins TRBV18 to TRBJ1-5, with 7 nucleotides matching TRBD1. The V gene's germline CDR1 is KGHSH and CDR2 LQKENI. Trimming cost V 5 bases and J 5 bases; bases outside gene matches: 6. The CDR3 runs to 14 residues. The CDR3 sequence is CASSDTGAHQPQHF. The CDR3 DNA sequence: TGTGCCAGCTCAGATACAGGGGCGCATCAGCCCCAGCATTTT.

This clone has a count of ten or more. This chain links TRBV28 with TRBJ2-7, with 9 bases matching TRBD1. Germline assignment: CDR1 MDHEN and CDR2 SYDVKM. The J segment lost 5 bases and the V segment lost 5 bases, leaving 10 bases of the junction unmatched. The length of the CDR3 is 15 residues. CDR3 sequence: CASSPDRDRADEQYF. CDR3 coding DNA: TGTGCCAGCAGTCCCGACCGGGACAGGGCCGACGAGCAGTACTTC.

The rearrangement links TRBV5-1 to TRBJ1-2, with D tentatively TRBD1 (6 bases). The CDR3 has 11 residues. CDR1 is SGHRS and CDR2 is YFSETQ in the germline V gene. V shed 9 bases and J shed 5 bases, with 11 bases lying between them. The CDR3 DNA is TGCGCCACCAGGACAGTTTATGGCTACACCTTC. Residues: CATRTVYGYTF. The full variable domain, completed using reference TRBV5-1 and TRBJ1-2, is KAGVTQTPRYLIKTRGQQVTLSCSPISGHRSVSWYQQTPGQGLQFLFEYFSETQRNKGNFPGRFSGRQFSNSRSEMNVSTLELGDSALYLCATRTVYGYTFGSGTRLTVV.

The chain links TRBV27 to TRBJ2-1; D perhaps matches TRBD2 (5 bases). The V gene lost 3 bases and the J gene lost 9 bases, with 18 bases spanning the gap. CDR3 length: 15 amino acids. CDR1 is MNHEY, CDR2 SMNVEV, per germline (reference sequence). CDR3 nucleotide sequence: TGTGCCAGCAGTTTTTTGACTGCGGGCTCCAGTGAGCAGTTCTTC. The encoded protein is CASSFLTAGSSEQFF.

CDR3 DNA sequence: TGTGCCAGTAGTAAAGGTGTACAGGGAAGGCGGTACGAGCAGTACTTC. It is translated as CASSKGVQGRRYEQYF. The chain recombines TRBV19 with TRBJ2-7, with D tentatively TRBD1 (6 bases). This CDR3 has 16 residues. Germline V CDR1 and CDR2: LNHDA, SQIVND (reference sequence). V was pared by 4 bases and J by 4 bases, with 20 bases between.

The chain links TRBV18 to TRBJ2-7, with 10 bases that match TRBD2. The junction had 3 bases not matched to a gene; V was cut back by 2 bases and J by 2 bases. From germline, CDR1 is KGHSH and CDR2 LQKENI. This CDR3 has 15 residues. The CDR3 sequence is CASSPNSGRTYEQYF. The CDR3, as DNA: TGTGCCAGCTCACCAAATAGCGGGAGGACCTACGAGCAGTACTTC.